Below are 14 T cell receptor beta chains sequenced from a single sample in a study of beta chain features in type 1 diabetes. Their antigen targets remain unknown. The entirety of the isolated RNA underwent reverse transcription, so expressed TCRB transcripts were sequenced. Profiling relied on immunoSEQ multiplex PCR, and the TCRdb table lists in-frame clones only, not all of them. The sample has over 600,000 clones, around 12% seen once; the top ten hold over 0.1%. Points from the study as a whole: The study found moderately but significantly shorter TCRB CDR3s in all four CD4+ subsets of Type 1 diabetes patients.

Sequences were obtained from naive CD4+ T cells from blood. The receptors shown here come from a young man with type 1 diabetes.

This clone was picked up a small number of times. This chain connects TRBV10-2 to TRBJ2-2; 11 bases are a match to TRBD1. The CDR3 length is 16 residues. Germline V lookup: CDR1 WSHSY, CDR2 SAAADI. Trimming cost V 6 bases and J 5 bases; bases outside gene matches: 8. The CDR3 nucleotides read TGCGCCAGCAGCTCTAGGACAGGGGGCTATACCGGGGAGCTGTTTTTT. Encoded protein: CASSSRTGGYTGELFF.

At least ten counts were recorded for this clone. V and J are TRBV21-1 and TRBJ1-1. TRBV21-1 is a pseudogene segment. The CDR3 is 14 amino acids. The chain's CDR3 is CASSHGRKNTEAFF. CDR3 sequence (DNA): TGTGCCAGCAGTCACGGACGGAAGAACACTGAAGCTTTCTTT.

This clone was counted only a few times. V is TRBV7-6 and J is TRBJ1-1, with D perhaps TRBD1 (5 bases). The CDR3 loop spans 15 amino acids. V lost 2 bases, J lost 1 base, and 11 bases lay in between. Germline CDR1 and CDR2: SGHVS and FNYEAQ. The chain's CDR3 is CASSLRQLWNTEAFF. Here the CDR3 DNA reads TGTGCCAGCAGCTTAAGACAGTTATGGAACACTGAAGCTTTCTTT.

This clone appeared a few times. The J gene is TRBJ2-3, the V gene TRBV14; a weak D match, TRBD1 (6 bases). V lost 1 base and J lost 2, with 22 bases in between. Germline lookup yields CDR1 SGHDN and CDR2 FVKESK. CDR3 size: 19 residues. CDR3 region: CASSQVTDSLGFLTDTQYF. In nucleotides, the CDR3 is TGTGCCAGCAGCCAAGTAACGGACAGCCTTGGATTTCTCACAGATACGCAGTATTTT.

The chain is built from TRBV30 and TRBJ2-7, with 8 bases that match TRBD1. Germline V gives CDR1 GTSNPN, CDR2 SVGIG (reference sequence). V shed 2 bases and J 5 bases; nucleotides not matched to a gene: 11. The CDR3 runs 15 residues. The CDR3 sequence is CAWSTPGRGQNEQYF. The DNA for the CDR3 is TGTGCCTGGAGTACACCGGGCAGGGGGCAGAACGAGCAGTACTTC.

This clone was observed a handful of times. V and J are TRBV10-3 and TRBJ2-6; a weak D match, TRBD2 (5 bases). CDR3 length equals 15 residues. V lost 5 bases and J lost 2, with 10 bases in between. Germline CDR1 ENHRY, CDR2 SYGVKD. The CDR3 spells CAISSSEAGANVLTF. The CDR3 DNA is TGTGCCATCAGTTCCTCGGAGGCTGGGGCCAACGTCCTGACTTTC.

The chain is built from TRBV5-1 and TRBJ2-3; perhaps D is TRBD1 or TRBD2 (6 bases each). Germline V lookup: CDR1 SGHRS, CDR2 YFSETQ. Trimming pared 4 bases from V and 2 bases from J, leaving 14 bases between. The length of the CDR3 is 15 residues. Written as DNA, the CDR3 is TGCGCCAGCAGCGTGCGGGACACTTCCACAGATACGCAGTATTTT. Its translation is CASSVRDTSTDTQYF.

There are many counts of this clone. The chain recombines TRBV14 with TRBJ1-1, with D perhaps TRBD1 (6 bases). CDR1 SGHDN and CDR2 FVKESK come from the germline V gene. There are 12 residues in the CDR3. V was pared by 4 bases and J by 7 bases, with 10 bases between. As DNA, the CDR3 is TGTGCCAGCAGCCCAGGGGCGGGTGAAGCTTTCTTT. It yields the protein CASSPGAGEAFF.

This clone was counted only a few times. The rearrangement uses TRBV2 and TRBJ1-2; 7 bases map to TRBD1. The junction had 2 bases not matched to a gene; V was cut back by 4 bases and J by 3 bases. The CDR3 loop spans 13 amino acids. CDR1 and CDR2 (germline): SNHLY, FYNNEI. The CDR3 region has the DNA TGTGCCAGCAGTGCCGGGACAGACTATGGCTACACCTTC. As protein: CASSAGTDYGYTF.

The V call is TRBV29-1, the J call TRBJ1-2, with 7 bases lining up with TRBD1. The CDR3 sequence is 14 residues long. Losses at the gene ends were 7 bases for V and 7 bases for J; bases not matched to a gene: 15. Germline V gene lookup returns CDR1 SQVTM and CDR2 ANQGSEA. The CDR3 nucleotides are TGCAGCGCCTACCCGGGACAGCGAACTGGTGGCTACACCTTC. Translated: CSAYPGQRTGGYTF.

The V and J genes are TRBV5-1 and TRBJ2-3, with 8 bases identical to TRBD1. V lost 2 bases to trimming and J lost 0 bases; unmatched junction nucleotides: 2. CDR1 is SGHRS and CDR2 is YFSETQ in the germline V gene. CDR3 size: 15 residues. The CDR3 here is CASSFRDRSTDTQYF. DNA for the CDR3: TGCGCCAGCAGCTTCCGGGACAGGAGCACAGATACGCAGTATTTT.

The chain employs TRBV7-2 and TRBJ2-7, with 11 positions matching TRBD2. CDR1 SGHTA and CDR2 FQGNSA come from the germline V gene. V shed 5 bases, J shed 5 bases, and the junction held 8 bases outside the gene matches. This CDR3 has 15 residues. In DNA, the CDR3 is TGTGCCAGCAGCCCAACCGCTAGCGGGGGGCACGAGCAGTACTTC. It translates to CASSPTASGGHEQYF.

This clone occurred a few times. J is TRBJ1-5 and V is TRBV2, with 8 bases aligning to TRBD1. This CDR3 has 16 amino acids. V shed 6 bases and J 4 bases; nucleotides not matched to a gene: 11. CDR1 and CDR2 (germline): SNHLY, FYNNEI. As DNA, the CDR3 is TGTGCCAGCAGAGCTATCCCGGGACAGGAAAATCAGCCCCAGCATTTT. Protein product: CASRAIPGQENQPQHF.

Only a few counts were recorded for this clone. This chain links TRBV5-5 with TRBJ2-2; no firm D call. In germline, CDR1 is SGHKS, CDR2 YYEKEE (reference sequence). The CDR3 is 15 amino acids. V lost 0 bases to trimming and J lost 3 bases, with 9 bases between them. The CDR3 sequence is CASSLEVPDTGELFF. CDR3 nucleotide sequence: TGTGCCAGCAGCTTGGAGGTCCCAGACACCGGGGAGCTGTTTTTT.